This T cell receptor beta chain derives from a study of human T cells and chemical hapten exposure. This CDR3 is built from 15 residues. The germline gives CDR1 DFQATT, CDR2 SNEGSKA (reference sequence). The V segment lost 6 bases and the J segment 7 bases; nucleotides outside the gene matches: 17. Using its own MiXCR run on the RACE reads, TCRdb lists one record per CDR3 protein. Of approximately 80,000 distinct CDR3 sequences listed, about a tenth are singletons. Described time point: patch test 2, 6 weeks after DPC sensitization. Sample treatment: therapeutic diphenylcyclopropenone sensitization with weekly scalp DPC. This clonotype was counted between two and nine times.

This clonotype was obtained from a woman in her twenties or thirties with alopecia areata. Some clones in this sample may be carry-over from other donors' samples. The specimen was whole blood, collected in connection with sensitization to the hapten diphenylcyclopropenone (DPC). V and J are TRBV20-1 and TRBJ2-5, with 7 nucleotides matching TRBD2. CDR3 coding DNA: TGCAGTGCCCCCCCTCCGGGACTACAGAGCAGGACCCAGTACTTC. Translated, it gives CSAPPPGLQSRTQYF.